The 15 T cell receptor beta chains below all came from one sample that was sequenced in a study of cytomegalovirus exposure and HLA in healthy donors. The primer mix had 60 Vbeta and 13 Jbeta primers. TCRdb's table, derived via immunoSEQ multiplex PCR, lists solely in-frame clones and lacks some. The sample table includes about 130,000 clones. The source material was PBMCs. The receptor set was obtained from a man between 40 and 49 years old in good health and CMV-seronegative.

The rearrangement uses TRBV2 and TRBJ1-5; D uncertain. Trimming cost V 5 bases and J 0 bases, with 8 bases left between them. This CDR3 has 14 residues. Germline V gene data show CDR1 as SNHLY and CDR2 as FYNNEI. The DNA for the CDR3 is TGTGCCAGCAGTACGGGGAATAGCAATCAGCCCCAGCATTTT. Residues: CASSTGNSNQPQHF.

The CDR3 is CASSLIQGYTEAFF. DNA of the CDR3: TGTGCCAGCAGCTTAATTCAGGGCTACACTGAAGCTTTCTTT. The J gene is TRBJ1-1, the V gene TRBV11-2, with D perhaps TRBD1 (5 bases). CDR1 SGHAT and CDR2 FQNNGV come from the germline V gene. The CDR3 is 14 amino acids. V gave up 2 bases and J gave up 3 bases, with 10 bases separating them.

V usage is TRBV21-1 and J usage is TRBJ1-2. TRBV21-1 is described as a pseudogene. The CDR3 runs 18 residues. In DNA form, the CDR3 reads TGTGCCAGGGACAAGGGCGGGCAGGGAGGTAAATGGAGCTATGGCTACACCTTC. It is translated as CARDKGGQGGKWSYGYTF.

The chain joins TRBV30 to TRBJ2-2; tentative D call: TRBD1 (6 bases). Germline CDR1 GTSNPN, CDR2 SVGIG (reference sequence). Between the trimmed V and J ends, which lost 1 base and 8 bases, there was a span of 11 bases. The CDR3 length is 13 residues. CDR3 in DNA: TGTGCCTGGAGTGGCCACAGGGTAGGGGAGCTGTTTTTT. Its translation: CAWSGHRVGELFF.

The CDR3 region has the DNA TGTGCCAGCAGTTTATCTGCTAGCGGAAAAACCGGGGAGCTGTTTTTT. Protein product: CASSLSASGKTGELFF. The V gene is TRBV28, the J gene TRBJ2-2; the match to TRBD2 covers 7 bases. Unmatched junction bases numbered 7, after V lost 1 base and J lost 5 bases. This CDR3 comprises 16 residues. The germline CDR1 and CDR2 sequences are MDHEN and SYDVKM.

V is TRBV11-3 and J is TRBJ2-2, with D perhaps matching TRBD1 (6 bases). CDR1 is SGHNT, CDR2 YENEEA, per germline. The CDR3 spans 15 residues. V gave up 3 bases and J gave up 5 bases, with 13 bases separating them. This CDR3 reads CASSFPVTGTGELFF. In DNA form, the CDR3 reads TGTGCCAGCAGCTTCCCTGTAACAGGGACCGGGGAGCTGTTTTTT.

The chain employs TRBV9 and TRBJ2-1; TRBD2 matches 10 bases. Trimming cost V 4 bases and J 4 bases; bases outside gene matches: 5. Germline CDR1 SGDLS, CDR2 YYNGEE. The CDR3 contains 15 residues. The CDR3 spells CASSQTSGVYNEQFF. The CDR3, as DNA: TGTGCCAGCAGCCAAACTAGCGGGGTTTACAATGAGCAGTTCTTC.

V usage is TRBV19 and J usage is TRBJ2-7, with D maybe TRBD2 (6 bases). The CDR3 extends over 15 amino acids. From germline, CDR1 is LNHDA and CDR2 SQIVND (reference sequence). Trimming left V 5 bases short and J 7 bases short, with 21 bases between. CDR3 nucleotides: TGTGCCAGTAGTCCGTCTGGGGGACTCTTACGGGAGCAGTACTTC. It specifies CASSPSGGLLREQYF.

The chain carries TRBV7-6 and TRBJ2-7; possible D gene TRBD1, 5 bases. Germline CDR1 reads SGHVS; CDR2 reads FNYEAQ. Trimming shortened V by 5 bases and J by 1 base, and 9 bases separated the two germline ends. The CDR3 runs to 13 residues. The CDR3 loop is CASSRTPSYEQYF. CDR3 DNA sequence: TGTGCCAGCAGCCGGACACCTTCCTACGAGCAGTACTTC.

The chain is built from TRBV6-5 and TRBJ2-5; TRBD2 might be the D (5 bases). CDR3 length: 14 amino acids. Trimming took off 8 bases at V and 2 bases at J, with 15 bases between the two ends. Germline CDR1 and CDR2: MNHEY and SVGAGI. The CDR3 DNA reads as TGTGCCAGCCGCCGTTTTTCGGGACAAGAGACCCAGTACTTC. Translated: CASRRFSGQETQYF.

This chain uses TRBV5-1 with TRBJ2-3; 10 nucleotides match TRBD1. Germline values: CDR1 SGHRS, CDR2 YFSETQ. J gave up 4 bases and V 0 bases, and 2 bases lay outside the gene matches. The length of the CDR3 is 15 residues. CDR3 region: CASSLGTGGSDTQYF. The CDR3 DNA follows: TGCGCCAGCAGCTTGGGGACAGGGGGTTCAGATACGCAGTATTTT.

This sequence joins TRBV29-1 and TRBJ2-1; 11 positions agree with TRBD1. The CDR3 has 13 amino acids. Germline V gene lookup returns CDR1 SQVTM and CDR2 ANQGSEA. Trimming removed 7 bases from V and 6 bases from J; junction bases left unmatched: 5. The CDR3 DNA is TGCAGCGCGGACAGGGGGCTACGCAATGAGCAGTTCTTC. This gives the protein CSADRGLRNEQFF.

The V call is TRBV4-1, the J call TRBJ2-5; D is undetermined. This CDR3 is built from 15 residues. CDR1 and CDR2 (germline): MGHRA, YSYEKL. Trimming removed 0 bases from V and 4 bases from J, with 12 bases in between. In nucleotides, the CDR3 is TGCGCCAGCAGCCAAGATAGCCTAGGTGGAGAGACCCAGTACTTC. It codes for CASSQDSLGGETQYF.

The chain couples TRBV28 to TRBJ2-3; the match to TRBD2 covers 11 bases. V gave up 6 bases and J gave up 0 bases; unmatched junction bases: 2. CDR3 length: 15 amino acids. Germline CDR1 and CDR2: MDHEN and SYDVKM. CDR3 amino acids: CASRGLAVSTDTQYF. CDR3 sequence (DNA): TGTGCCAGCAGGGGACTAGCGGTTAGCACAGATACGCAGTATTTT. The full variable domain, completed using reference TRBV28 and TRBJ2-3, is DVKVTQSSRYLVKRTGEKVFLECVQDMDHENMFWYRQDPGLGLRLIYFSYDVKMKEKGDIPEGYSVSREKKERFSLILESASTNQTSMYLCASRGLAVSTDTQYFGPGTRLTVL.

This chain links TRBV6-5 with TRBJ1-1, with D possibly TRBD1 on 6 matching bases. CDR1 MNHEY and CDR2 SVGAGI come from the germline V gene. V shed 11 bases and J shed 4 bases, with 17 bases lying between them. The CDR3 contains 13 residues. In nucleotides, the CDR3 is TGTGCCGTCAGGGGAAGTGTGGGCACTGAAGCTTTCTTT. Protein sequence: CAVRGSVGTEAFF.